This is a list of T cell receptor beta chains from one sample in a study of regulatory T cells in long-lasting Graves disease. TCRdb re-derived calls from the multiplex PCR reads in MiXCR, one entry per CDR3 protein. Altogether roughly 360,000 distinct CDR3 sequences are present, about an eighth being singletons, with the ten largest covering under 20%. The data also belong to a second study, concerning T cells in Graves' hyperthyroidism and ophthalmopathy.

Sequencing was performed on peripheral blood mononuclear cells (PBMCs), taken at new diagnosis, from a patient treated with antithyroid drugs. The source of these receptors is a woman aged 18-29 years with Graves disease. Each CDR3 is given with its conserved first and last residue. D genes are given only for firm matches. Clone size is stated in some rows and not others, as once, few, many or a class when expanded.

J | D | V | size | CDR3 | DNA
TRBJ2-5 | - | TRBV5-1 | many | CASSLGQDKETQYF | TGCGCCAGCAGCTTGGGACAGGATAAAGAGACCCAGTACTTC
TRBJ1-5 | - | TRBV12-3/TRBV12-4 | few | CASSSKLRWGPAPAQHF | TGTGCCAGCAGTTCAAAGTTGAGGTGGGGGCCCGCTCCGGCCCAGCATTTT
TRBJ1-1 | - | TRBV7-9 | few | CASSLVRGAPNTEAFF | TGTGCCAGCAGCTTAGTCCGGGGCGCCCCGAACACTGAAGCTTTCTTT
TRBJ1-1 | - | TRBV7-9 | - | CAVPGPRHFEAFF | TGTGCCGTTCCGGGCCCTCGCCATTTTGAAGCTTTCTTT
TRBJ2-1 | - | TRBV12-3/TRBV12-4 | - | CASSFTGLAYNEQFF | TGTGCCAGCAGCTTCACAGGGCTTGCCTACAATGAGCAGTTCTTC
TRBJ1-1 | TRBD1 | TRBV29-1 | many | CSVQNRGLNTEAFF | TGCAGCGTCCAGAACAGGGGGCTGAACACTGAAGCTTTCTTT
TRBJ1-4 | - | TRBV9 | few | CASSAGVASNEKLFF | TGTGCCAGCAGCGCCGGGGTCGCCTCTAATGAAAAACTGTTTTTT
TRBJ2-3 | TRBD1 | TRBV28 | many | CASRQGITDTQYF | TGTGCCAGCAGACAGGGGATCACAGATACGCAGTATTTT
TRBJ2-7 | TRBD2 | TRBV7-2 | many | CASSLRGTSGNYYEQYF | TGTGCCAGCAGCTTAAGGGGGACTAGCGGGAATTACTACGAGCAGTACTTC
TRBJ2-1 | - | TRBV20-1 | - | CSARVWGSEQFF | TGCAGTGCTAGAGTTTGGGGGAGTGAGCAGTTCTTC
TRBJ1-2 | - | TRBV7-2 | many | CASSLVTGHSYGYTF | TGTGCCAGCAGCTTAGTCACAGGGCACAGCTATGGCTACACCTTC
TRBJ2-3 | TRBD2 | TRBV19 | - | CASSTSRLAGDPDTQYF | TGTGCCAGTAGTACGAGCCGACTAGCGGGAGACCCAGATACGCAGTATTTT
TRBJ2-1 | TRBD2 | TRBV5-1 | many | CASSPPGLAVYNEQFF | TGCGCCAGCAGCCCCCCAGGACTAGCGGTGTACAATGAGCAGTTCTTC
TRBJ2-1 | TRBD1 | TRBV14 | many | CASSRDRDNEQFF | TGTGCCAGCAGTCGGGACAGAGACAATGAGCAGTTCTTC
TRBJ1-1 | TRBD1 | TRBV12-3/TRBV12-4 | - | CASRVGQMNTEAFF | TGTGCCAGCAGAGTGGGACAGATGAACACTGAAGCTTTCTTT
TRBJ2-1 | TRBD1 | TRBV19 | few | CASSRRTGSSYNEQFF | TGTGCCAGTAGCCGGCGGACAGGGAGCTCCTACAATGAGCAGTTCTTC
TRBJ1-1 | - | TRBV6-1 | - | CASRGGENTEAFF | TGTGCCAGCAGGGGAGGGGAGAACACTGAAGCTTTCTTT
TRBJ1-1 | - | TRBV12-3/TRBV12-4 | many | CASSFSPRGGTEAFF | TGTGCCAGCAGTTTTTCCCCGCGGGGGGGCACTGAAGCTTTCTTT
TRBJ2-1 | TRBD2 | TRBV20-1 | many | CSSKSSGRADQNEQFF | TGCAGTTCCAAATCTAGCGGGAGGGCCGACCAAAATGAGCAGTTCTTC
TRBJ1-1 | - | TRBV3-1 | many | CASSQEATRSTEAFF | TGTGCCAGCAGCCAAGAGGCGACACGGTCCACTGAAGCTTTCTTT
TRBJ2-6 | - | TRBV7-8 | many | CASSTPRPGSGANVLTF | TGTGCCAGCAGCACGCCCCGGCCGGGTTCTGGGGCCAACGTCCTGACTTTC
TRBJ1-5 | TRBD1 | TRBV20-1 | many | CSATTGGGGSNQPQHF | TGCAGTGCAACGACAGGGGGTGGAGGAAGCAATCAGCCCCAGCATTTT
TRBJ1-5 | - | TRBV4-3 | many | CASSQEQAQPQHF | TGCGCCAGCAGCCAAGAACAGGCCCAGCCCCAGCATTTT
TRBJ2-2 | - | TRBV7-2 | many | CASSFVGSAGELFF | TGTGCCAGCAGCTTTGTGGGTAGCGCCGGGGAGCTGTTTTTT
TRBJ2-7 | - | TRBV6-5 | many | CASSYRGTGYEQYF | TGTGCCAGCAGTTACCGCGGGACGGGTTACGAGCAGTACTTC
TRBJ2-5 | - | TRBV10-3 | - | CAIRETGGERETQYF | TGTGCCATCAGGGAAACGGGGGGCGAGAGAGAGACCCAGTACTTC
TRBJ2-5 | - | TRBV3-1 | many | CASSQELQETQYF | TGTGCCAGCAGCCAAGAATTACAAGAGACCCAGTACTTC